This T cell receptor beta chain was recovered during a study of technical replicates of blood from a handful of donors. Germline V gene data show CDR1 as LNHDA and CDR2 as SQIVND (reference sequence). With 4 bases clipped from V and 6 bases from J, the junction kept 5 bases outside the gene matches. This CDR3 has 13 amino acids. Generated by immunoSEQ multiplex PCR, the TCRdb table keeps only in-frame clones and is missing some. Of about 82,000 clones listed, approximately 94% are singletons. The specimen sequenced was T cells isolated from PBMCs. The source is a human donor in good health. V gene TRBV19 combines with J gene TRBJ1-2; TRBD1 matches 7 bases. CDR3: CASSRNRGDGYTF. DNA for the CDR3: TGTGCCAGTAGTAGGAACAGGGGAGATGGCTACACCTTC.